This entry concerns a single TCR beta chain. Its antigen is as yet unknown. The CDR3 has 15 amino acids. V gave up 1 base and J gave up 7 bases; unmatched junction bases: 8. CDR1 and CDR2 (germline): SGHDN, FVKESK. The data belong to a study of long-term antiretroviral therapy in people with HIV. Samples held about 0.9-11 million cryopreserved PBMC, and DNA extraction followed. Broader study findings: Clonotypes expanded prior to ART showed repertoire dominance at all sampled time points. Absence of data on ART adherence, viral resistance or therapy changes was noted. Specimen acquisition occurred between about 2003 and 2018, potentially under older ART regimens.

Version v3.0 of the immunoSEQ assay ran at survey level. Assay: immunoSEQ multiplex PCR; the TCRdb copy retains only in-frame clones and omits some. The sample lists some 29,000 clones, over 75% occurring once. This rearrangement joins TRBV14 to TRBJ1-2; 8 nucleotides align to TRBD1. This specimen was unsorted PBMCs, taken 1.5 years before starting antiretroviral therapy. The clonotype originates from a man aged 18 to 35 with HIV. The DNA for the CDR3 is TGTGCCAGCAGCCAAGCCGGACAGGGACTATCTGGCTACACCTTC. This gives the protein CASSQAGQGLSGYTF.